Listed here is a single T cell receptor beta chain. Its antigen is still unknown. V gave up 1 base and J gave up 7 bases, with 14 bases separating them. The CDR3 has 15 amino acids. Germline V gene sequence: CDR1 SGDLS, CDR2 YYNGEE. This sample is drawn from a study of PD-L1 blockade in urothelial cancer. Background on the study: Patients had undergone 0 to 3 prior chemotherapy regimens.

Study-wide results and limits: Better survival was predicted by below-median pretreatment blood TCR clonality.

TCRdb keeps only in-frame clones here, not all; method: immunoSEQ multiplex PCR. The sample yields roughly 45,000 clones, nearly 90% seen once. The material sequenced was PBMCs, taken around atezolizumab (anti-PD-L1) treatment. The TCR sequence derives from a man aged 60 to 69 with urothelial cancer. V is TRBV9 and J is TRBJ2-2; D is possibly TRBD1 (6 bases). CDR3 loop: CASSVQLGAIGELFF. CDR3 sequence (DNA): TGTGCCAGCAGCGTACAGCTGGGGGCTATCGGGGAGCTGTTTTTT.